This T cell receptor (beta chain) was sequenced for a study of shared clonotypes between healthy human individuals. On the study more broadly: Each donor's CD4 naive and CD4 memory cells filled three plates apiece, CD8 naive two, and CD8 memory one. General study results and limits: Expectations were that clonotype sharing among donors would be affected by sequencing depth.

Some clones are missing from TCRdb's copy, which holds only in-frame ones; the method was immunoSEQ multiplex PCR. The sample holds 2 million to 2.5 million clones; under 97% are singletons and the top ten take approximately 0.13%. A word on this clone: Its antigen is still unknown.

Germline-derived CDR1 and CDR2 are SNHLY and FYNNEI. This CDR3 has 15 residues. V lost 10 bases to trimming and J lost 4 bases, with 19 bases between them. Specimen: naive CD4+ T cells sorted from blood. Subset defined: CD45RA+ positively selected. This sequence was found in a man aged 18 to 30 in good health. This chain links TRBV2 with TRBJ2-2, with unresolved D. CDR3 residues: CATSLEGVITGELFF. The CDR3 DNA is TGTGCCACTTCACTTGAAGGAGTCATCACCGGGGAGCTGTTTTTT.